Below are 24 T cell receptor beta chains sequenced from a single sample in a study of cytomegalovirus exposure and HLA in healthy donors. Primers: 60 Vbeta forward and 13 Jbeta reverse. Using immunoSEQ multiplex PCR, the repertoire was profiled, and TCRdb retains in-frame clones only, with some absent. Counted here are about 110,000 clones, approximately 84% occurring once; the ten biggest clones make up about 0.25%. Specimen: PBMCs. These TCRs come from a man aged 50 or older in good health and CMV-seronegative.

This clone was seen a handful of times. This chain connects TRBV6-5 to TRBJ2-7; the match to TRBD2 covers 11 bases. CDR1 MNHEY and CDR2 SVGAGI come from the germline V gene. The J segment lost 0 bases and the V segment lost 7 bases, leaving 5 bases of the junction unmatched. This CDR3 comprises 15 residues. CDR3 region: CASTPTSGSSYEQYF. In nucleotides, the CDR3 is TGTGCCAGCACCCCCACTAGCGGGAGCTCCTACGAGCAGTACTTC.

The rearrangement links TRBV5-1 to TRBJ1-5; D is undetermined. CDR1 SGHRS and CDR2 YFSETQ come from the germline V gene. The CDR3 is 15 amino acids. The V gene lost 0 bases and the J gene lost 6 bases, with 13 bases spanning the gap. The CDR3 DNA is TGCGCCAGCAGCTTGGGGGGTACGGGAGTTCAGCCCCAGCATTTT. It yields the protein CASSLGGTGVQPQHF.

On this clone itself: This sample also contains other DNA sequences that code for the same CDR3. The rearrangement links TRBV6-1 to TRBJ1-4, with no clear D. The V end lost 4 bases, the J end lost 0 bases, and 6 bases lay between the germline ends. This CDR3 has 14 amino acids. Germline loops: CDR1 MNHNS, CDR2 SASEGT. The CDR3 DNA follows: TGTGCCAGCAGTGGTCAGGCAACTAATGAAAAACTGTTTTTT. It yields the protein CASSGQATNEKLFF.

V and J are TRBV7-3 and TRBJ2-1, with 11 bases aligning to TRBD2. Germline V gives CDR1 SGHTA, CDR2 FQGTGA. The CDR3 runs to 17 residues. The V segment lost 4 bases and the J segment 2 bases; nucleotides outside the gene matches: 7. CDR3 sequence: CASSSYGLAGAYNEQFF. The CDR3 coding sequence is TGTGCCAGCAGCTCCTACGGACTAGCGGGCGCCTACAATGAGCAGTTCTTC.

This CDR3 reads CAWSVLTGGSYTF. CDR3 bases: TGTGCCTGGAGTGTACTGACAGGGGGTAGCTACACCTTC. The rearrangement uses TRBV30 and TRBJ1-2; 9 bases align to TRBD1. The germline V gene has CDR1 GTSNPN and CDR2 SVGIG (reference sequence). The J segment lost 9 bases and the V segment lost 0 bases, leaving 5 bases of the junction unmatched. The CDR3 length is 13 residues.

The gene calls are TRBV28 and TRBJ1-2, with D uncertain. Germline loops: CDR1 MDHEN, CDR2 SYDVKM. There are 13 residues in the CDR3. The germline V and J ends were trimmed by 6 bases and 5 bases, with 13 bases remaining between them. The CDR3 DNA sequence: TGTGCCAGCAGAATCGGGGTACTGTATGGCTACACCTTC. This sequence encodes CASRIGVLYGYTF.

The CDR3 DNA sequence: TGTGCCAGCAGTAAAATCCAGGGACAGGTTAAAGAGACCCAGTACTTC. This translates into CASSKIQGQVKETQYF. V usage is TRBV28 and J usage is TRBJ2-5; TRBD1 aligns across 8 bases. V dropped 5 bases and J dropped 3; count of bases not matched to a gene: 11. CDR1 and CDR2 (germline): MDHEN, SYDVKM. The CDR3 runs to 16 residues.

The V gene is TRBV9, the J gene TRBJ2-5; 7 bases are shared with TRBD1. J gave up 2 bases and V 3 bases, and 4 bases lay outside the gene matches. This CDR3 region has 14 residues. Germline V gene sequence: CDR1 SGDLS, CDR2 YYNGEE. In nucleotides, the CDR3 is TGTGCCAGCAGCGAGGGGGCTGTGCAAGAGACCCAGTACTTC. This sequence encodes CASSEGAVQETQYF.

This clone appeared once. The chain joins TRBV10-3 to TRBJ2-7; the D gene is possibly TRBD2 (5 bases). CDR1 is ENHRY and CDR2 is SYGVKD in the germline V gene. The CDR3 is made up of 13 amino acids. V lost 8 bases and J 5 bases, leaving 16 bases between the germline ends. The CDR3 reads CAIDNGVSHEQYF. CDR3 DNA sequence: TGTGCCATCGATAACGGGGTTTCCCACGAGCAGTACTTC.

This clone was observed a few times. The chain employs TRBV19 and TRBJ2-3; TRBD2 matches 7 bases. The CDR3 length is 14 residues. V dropped 8 bases and J dropped 2; count of bases not matched to a gene: 7. The germline V gene encodes CDR1 LNHDA and CDR2 SQIVND (reference sequence). CDR3 DNA: TGTGCCAGTTGTGCTAGCGGATTCACAGATACGCAGTATTTT. Amino acids: CASCASGFTDTQYF. The full variable domain, with the rest looked up from reference TRBV19 and TRBJ2-3, is DGGITQSPKYLFRKEGQNVTLSCEQNLNHDAMYWYRQDPGQGLRLIYYSQIVNDFQKGDIAEGYSVSREKKESFPLTVTSAQKNPTAFYLCASCASGFTDTQYFGPGTRLTVL.

This clone has a handful of counts. This sequence joins TRBV6-5 and TRBJ2-7; 7 bases are shared with TRBD1. The CDR3 is 15 residues long. CDR1 and CDR2 from the germline V gene are MNHEY and SVGAGI. V lost 2 bases to trimming and J lost 2 bases; unmatched junction nucleotides: 6. The chain's CDR3 is CASSYTVGQPYEQYF. DNA for the CDR3: TGTGCCAGCAGTTACACAGTGGGACAGCCCTACGAGCAGTACTTC.

The chain couples TRBV6-5 to TRBJ1-1; D possibly corresponds to TRBD1 (6 bases). Trimming took 4 bases from V and 4 from J, leaving 10 bases between them. Germline lookup yields CDR1 MNHEY and CDR2 SVGAGI. The CDR3 spans 13 residues. CDR3 protein: CASSSPGVTEAFF. In nucleotides, the CDR3 is TGTGCCAGCAGTTCTCCAGGGGTCACTGAAGCTTTCTTT.

This chain connects TRBV5-1 to TRBJ2-5, with TRBD1 matching over 7 bases. This CDR3 has 16 residues. V lost 3 bases, J lost 5 bases, and 13 bases stayed unmatched. Germline V gene lookup returns CDR1 SGHRS and CDR2 YFSETQ. The CDR3 spells CASSSRIDRAGETQYF. In DNA, the CDR3 is TGCGCCAGCAGCTCCAGAATAGACAGGGCTGGGGAGACCCAGTACTTC.

DNA for the CDR3: TGCAGCGTGGGGACAGACTACGAGCAGTACTTC. As protein: CSVGTDYEQYF. The chain recombines TRBV29-1 with TRBJ2-7, with TRBD1 matching 7 bases. Per germline, CDR1 SQVTM and CDR2 ANQGSEA. Germline trimming cut 6 bases from V and 3 bases from J; bases unmatched to any gene: 2. The CDR3 extends over 11 amino acids.

This chain uses TRBV7-2 with TRBJ2-1, with D perhaps matching TRBD2 (6 bases). The germline gives CDR1 SGHTA, CDR2 FQGNSA. The CDR3 totals 15 residues. Trimming removed 0 bases from V and 5 bases from J, with 11 bases in between. CDR3 loop: CASSLAGLRDNEQFF. Written as DNA, the CDR3 is TGTGCCAGCAGCTTAGCAGGACTACGGGACAATGAGCAGTTCTTC.

The chain uses TRBV19 and TRBJ2-1; 15 bases fit TRBD2. Trimming removed 10 bases from V and 5 bases from J; junction bases left unmatched: 21. CDR3 size: 20 residues. From germline, CDR1 is LNHDA and CDR2 SQIVND (reference sequence). The CDR3: CATATEGLAGGDLRNNEQFF. In DNA form, the CDR3 reads TGTGCCACCGCTACAGAGGGACTAGCGGGAGGCGATCTCAGAAACAATGAGCAGTTCTTC.

V gene TRBV28 combines with J gene TRBJ1-1, with D unresolved. The CDR3 totals 15 residues. Germline V lookup: CDR1 MDHEN, CDR2 SYDVKM. V dropped 5 bases and J dropped 1 base, with 14 bases sitting between them. For the CDR3, the DNA is TGTGCCAGCAGTCCCCGACTCGGTACGAACACTGAAGCTTTCTTT. It yields the protein CASSPRLGTNTEAFF.

This clone has only a few counts. The chain joins TRBV28 to TRBJ1-2; D perhaps matches TRBD1 (6 bases). V was clipped by 4 bases and J by 2 bases, with 8 bases between them. In germline, CDR1 is MDHEN, CDR2 SYDVKM. CDR3 length equals 13 residues. CDR3 in amino acids: CASSSGVNYGYTF. The CDR3 DNA is TGTGCCAGCAGTTCAGGGGTCAACTATGGCTACACCTTC.

The chain carries TRBV5-1 and TRBJ2-2; D not certain. The CDR3 runs 16 residues. Between the trimmed V and J ends, which lost 0 bases and 0 bases, there was a span of 9 bases. Germline V gene sequence: CDR1 SGHRS, CDR2 YFSETQ. DNA for the CDR3: TGCGCCAGCAGCTTGGTTGCGTTCGCGAACACCGGGGAGCTGTTTTTT. Translating it yields CASSLVAFANTGELFF.

This clone was detected only once. The chain combines TRBV6-1 with TRBJ2-7, with a tentative D call TRBD1 (5 bases). Trimming pared 0 bases from V and 2 bases from J, leaving 11 bases between. The germline CDR1 and CDR2 sequences are MNHNS and SASEGT. The length of the CDR3 is 15 residues. In nucleotides, the CDR3 is TGTGCCAGCAGTGAAGCCCGGACACCCCCCTACGAGCAGTACTTC. It specifies CASSEARTPPYEQYF.

CDR3 in amino acids: CASSFGGYTDTQYF. The CDR3 region has the DNA TGCGCCAGCAGTTTCGGGGGGTACACAGATACGCAGTATTTT. The chain couples TRBV4-1 to TRBJ2-3, with 7 bases lining up with TRBD2. The CDR3 is 14 residues long. The germline V gene has CDR1 MGHRA and CDR2 YSYEKL. Trimming at V came to 6 bases and at J to 2 bases, leaving 5 bases not matched to a gene.

V and J are TRBV30 and TRBJ1-6; 9 bases line up with TRBD1. The CDR3 spans 15 residues. In germline, CDR1 is GTSNPN, CDR2 SVGIG (reference sequence). With 2 bases clipped from V and 10 bases from J, the junction kept 9 bases outside the gene matches. CDR3 DNA sequence: TGTGCCTGGAGTCCTTCGGGACAGGGAACCTCACCCCTCCACTTT. Amino acids: CAWSPSGQGTSPLHF.

V is TRBV4-1 and J is TRBJ2-2; a weak D match, TRBD1 (5 bases). V dropped 0 bases and J dropped 3 bases, with 8 bases sitting between them. This CDR3 comprises 15 residues. The germline gives CDR1 MGHRA, CDR2 YSYEKL. The CDR3: CASSQDRQYTGELFF. The CDR3 DNA reads TGCGCCAGCAGCCAAGATAGACAGTACACCGGGGAGCTGTTTTTT.

This chain's CDR3 is CASSLQTGLYTEAFF. The CDR3 DNA sequence: TGTGCCAGCAGCCTACAGACAGGGTTATACACTGAAGCTTTCTTT. This chain joins TRBV7-2 and TRBJ1-1; 7 bases map to TRBD1. Germline CDR1 reads SGHTA; CDR2 reads FQGNSA. The length of the CDR3 is 15 residues. V shed 5 bases and J 3 bases; nucleotides not matched to a gene: 9.